A selection of T cell receptor beta chains follows, all from one sample in a study of blood T cell repertoires in COVID-19. TCRdb's copy holds only in-frame clones and misses some; the assay was immunoSEQ multiplex PCR. Of 180,000 or so clones in the sample, around 79% are singletons; the top ten hold approximately 10%. The source material was PBMCs or T cells enriched from blood (not recorded which). These receptor sequences come from a man over 45 who had recovered from COVID-19. The CDR3 runs from the conserved cysteine through the conserved F or W. The D gene is left open where the match is weak. Clone sizes are given selectively: once, few, many, or a class where the clone is expanded.

j_gene	d_gene	len	abundance	v_gene	CDR3aa	CDR3nt
TRBJ1-6	.	14	.	TRBV30	CAWSVGEGGSPLHF	TGTGCCTGGAGTGTAGGAGAGGGTGGTTCACCCCTCCACTTT
TRBJ1-1	.	12	.	TRBV3-1/TRBV3-2	CASSQGPREAFF	TGTGCCAGCAGCCAAGGTCCCAGGGAAGCTTTCTTT
TRBJ2-7	TRBD1	14	once	TRBV10-2	CASSVGQGAGEQYF	TGCGCCAGCAGTGTAGGACAGGGGGCGGGCGAGCAGTACTTC
TRBJ1-2	TRBD1	15	.	TRBV2	CASNEGQGALYGYTF	TGTGCCAGCAACGAGGGACAGGGGGCCCTCTATGGCTACACCTTC
TRBJ2-3	.	12	.	TRBV11-2	CASSIMRNTQYF	TGTGCCAGCAGTATTATGCGAAATACGCAGTATTTT
TRBJ1-1	.	14	few	TRBV4-1	CASSQDSRAPEAFF	TGCGCCAGCAGCCAAGATTCCAGGGCCCCTGAAGCTTTCTTT
TRBJ2-7	TRBD2	16	.	TRBV7-3	CASSPETSGASYEQYF	TGTGCCAGCAGCCCAGAGACTAGCGGGGCCTCCTACGAGCAGTACTTC
TRBJ1-3	.	15	.	TRBV5-1	CASSPSGFSGNTIYF	TGCGCCAGCAGCCCGTCAGGCTTCTCTGGAAACACCATATATTTT
TRBJ2-1	.	16	.	TRBV7-6	CASSPLPGRASNEQFF	TGTGCCAGCAGCCCACTTCCCGGCAGGGCTAGCAATGAGCAGTTCTTC
TRBJ1-2	.	14	.	TRBV27	CASSLRGELYGYTF	TGTGCCAGCAGTTTACGTGGGGAGCTCTATGGCTACACCTTC
TRBJ2-7	.	13	.	TRBV5-1	CASSLGQSYEQYF	TGCGCCAGCAGCTTAGGACAGTCCTACGAGCAGTACTTC
TRBJ2-5	TRBD2	16	.	TRBV5-1	CASSLEGLAGYETQYF	TGCGCCAGCAGCTTGGAGGGACTAGCGGGATATGAGACCCAGTACTTC
TRBJ1-2	TRBD1	20	.	TRBV5-1	CASSLPARGQESYSTYGYTF	TGCGCCAGCAGCTTGCCGGCCAGGGGACAGGAGTCTTATTCGACCTATGGCTACACCTTC
TRBJ2-1	TRBD2	14	once	TRBV30	CAWQGLAQRDEQFF	TGTGCCTGGCAGGGACTAGCTCAGAGGGATGAGCAGTTCTTC
TRBJ2-5	TRBD2	15	.	TRBV6-6	CASTRLAGGFETQYF	TGTGCCAGCACCAGACTAGCGGGAGGTTTCGAGACCCAGTACTTC
TRBJ2-3	.	10	.	TRBV19	CATLGATQYF	TGTGCCACCCTGGGCGCTACGCAGTATTTT
TRBJ2-3	.	14	.	TRBV18	CASSRGPPGDTQYF	TGTGCCAGCTCGCGGGGCCCTCCAGGGGATACGCAGTATTTT
TRBJ1-2	TRBD1	14	.	TRBV18	CASSPPGQGSGYTF	TGTGCCAGCTCACCTCCGGGACAGGGGTCGGGCTACACCTTC
TRBJ1-5	.	15	once	TRBV27	CASSLRLNSNQPQHF	TGTGCCAGCAGTTTACGACTGAATAGCAATCAGCCCCAGCATTTT
TRBJ2-5	.	15	.	TRBV9	CASSVGIRAQETQYF	TGTGCCAGCAGCGTAGGAATCAGGGCGCAAGAGACCCAGTACTTC
TRBJ2-2	.	14	.	TRBV28	CASRRGFSAGELFF	TGTGCCAGCAGGAGGGGGTTTAGCGCCGGGGAGCTGTTTTTT
TRBJ1-5	.	18	.	TRBV12-1	CASSYGTVKGRGNQPQHF	TGTGCCAGCAGCTACGGGACAGTAAAGGGCCGTGGCAATCAGCCCCAGCATTTT
TRBJ1-1	TRBD1	15	.	TRBV19	CASSANDRGNTEAFF	TGTGCCAGTAGTGCAAATGACAGGGGGAACACTGAAGCTTTCTTT
TRBJ2-1	TRBD2	14	.	TRBV15	CATEGSGGSNEQFF	TGTGCCACCGAAGGATCTGGCGGGAGCAATGAGCAGTTCTTC
TRBJ1-2	TRBD1	14	.	TRBV7-9	CASSHLGQAPGYTF	TGTGCCAGCAGCCACCTGGGACAGGCCCCCGGCTACACCTTC
TRBJ1-4	.	14	once	TRBV5-1	CASSTDRLNEKLFF	TGCGCCAGCAGCACGGACAGACTTAATGAAAAACTGTTTTTT
TRBJ2-1	TRBD1	16	once	TRBV28	CASSPPRQGSFNEQFF	TGTGCCAGCAGTCCCCCCCGACAGGGGAGTTTCAATGAGCAGTTCTTC
TRBJ1-1	.	11	.	TRBV6-2/TRBV6-3	CASSLRAEAFF	TGTGCCAGCAGCCTACGCGCTGAAGCTTTCTTT
TRBJ1-1	TRBD1	15	.	TRBV28	CASSSTGEVRTEAFF	TGTGCCAGCAGTTCGACAGGGGAGGTACGGACTGAAGCTTTCTTT
TRBJ2-5	TRBD1	14	.	TRBV5-4	CASRGGQGEETQYF	TGTGCCAGCAGGGGGGGACAGGGAGAAGAGACCCAGTACTTC
TRBJ2-5	.	12	once	TRBV19	CASSDVLETQYF	TGTGCCAGTAGTGATGTACTGGAGACCCAGTACTTC
TRBJ1-6	TRBD1	13	.	TRBV29-1	CSARDRDNSPLHF	TGCAGCGCCCGGGACAGGGATAATTCACCCCTCCACTTT
TRBJ2-1	TRBD2	15	.	TRBV6-5	CASRGAGGPSGEQFF	TGTGCCAGCAGGGGAGCGGGAGGGCCCTCCGGTGAGCAGTTCTTC
TRBJ2-5	.	16	.	TRBV5-4	CASSLSVRGRQETQYF	TGTGCCAGCAGCTTGTCGGTGCGAGGGCGCCAAGAGACCCAGTACTTC
TRBJ1-2	.	15	few	TRBV19	CASNGEQGNHYGYTF	TGTGCCAGTAACGGCGAACAGGGAAACCACTATGGCTACACCTTC
TRBJ1-5	.	16	.	TRBV11-2	CASSRSRGASNQPQHF	TGTGCCAGCAGCCGAAGCCGGGGGGCGAGCAATCAGCCCCAGCATTTT
TRBJ2-7	.	11	few	TRBV3-1/TRBV3-2	CASSSSLEQYF	TGTGCCAGCAGTTCTTCTCTCGAGCAGTACTTC